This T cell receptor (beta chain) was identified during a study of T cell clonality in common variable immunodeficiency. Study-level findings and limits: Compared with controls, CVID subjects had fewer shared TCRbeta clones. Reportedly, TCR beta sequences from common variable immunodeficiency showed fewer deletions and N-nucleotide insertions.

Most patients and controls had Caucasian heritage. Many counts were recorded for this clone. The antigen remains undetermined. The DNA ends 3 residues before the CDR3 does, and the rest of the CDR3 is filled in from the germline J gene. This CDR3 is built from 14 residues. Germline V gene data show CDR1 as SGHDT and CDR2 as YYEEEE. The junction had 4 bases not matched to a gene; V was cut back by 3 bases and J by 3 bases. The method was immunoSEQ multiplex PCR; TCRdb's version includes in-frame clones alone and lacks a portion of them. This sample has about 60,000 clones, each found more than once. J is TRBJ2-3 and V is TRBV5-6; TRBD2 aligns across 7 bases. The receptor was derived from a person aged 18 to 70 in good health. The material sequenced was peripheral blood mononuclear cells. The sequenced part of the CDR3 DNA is TGTGCCAGCAGCTGGGAGGGGTTGACAGATACG. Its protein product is CASSWEGLTDT. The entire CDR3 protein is CASSWEGLTDTQYF.